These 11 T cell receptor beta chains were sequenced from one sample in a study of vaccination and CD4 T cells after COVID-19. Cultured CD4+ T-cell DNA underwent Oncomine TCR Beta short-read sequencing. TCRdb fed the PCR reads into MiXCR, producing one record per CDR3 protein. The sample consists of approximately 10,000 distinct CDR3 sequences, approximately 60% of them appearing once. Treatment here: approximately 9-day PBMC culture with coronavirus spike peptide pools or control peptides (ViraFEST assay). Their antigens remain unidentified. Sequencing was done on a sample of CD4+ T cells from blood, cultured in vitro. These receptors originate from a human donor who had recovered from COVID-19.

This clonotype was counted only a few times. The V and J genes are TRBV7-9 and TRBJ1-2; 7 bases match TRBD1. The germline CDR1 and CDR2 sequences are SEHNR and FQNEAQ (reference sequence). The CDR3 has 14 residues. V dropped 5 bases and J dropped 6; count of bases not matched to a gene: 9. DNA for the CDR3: TGTGCCAGCAGCCCTACGGCAGGGGGTGATGGCTACACCTTC. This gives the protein CASSPTAGGDGYTF.

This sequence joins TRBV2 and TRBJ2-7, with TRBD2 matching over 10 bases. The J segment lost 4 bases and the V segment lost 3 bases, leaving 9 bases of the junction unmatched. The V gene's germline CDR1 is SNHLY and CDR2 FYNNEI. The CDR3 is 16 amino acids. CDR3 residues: CASSDIPSGRRYEQYF. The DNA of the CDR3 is TGTGCCAGCAGTGATATCCCTAGCGGGAGAAGGTACGAGCAGTACTTC.

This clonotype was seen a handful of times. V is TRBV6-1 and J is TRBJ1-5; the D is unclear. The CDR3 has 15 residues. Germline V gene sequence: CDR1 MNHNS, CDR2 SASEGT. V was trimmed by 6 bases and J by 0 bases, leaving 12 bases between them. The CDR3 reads CASRAPGSSNQPQHF. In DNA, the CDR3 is TGTGCCAGCAGGGCGCCGGGCAGTAGCAATCAGCCCCAGCATTTT.

DNA for the CDR3: TGCAGTGCTAGAGGGCTAGAAGAGGGGGTGAGCTCCTACGAGCAGTACTTC. Protein sequence: CSARGLEEGVSSYEQYF. The V gene is TRBV20-1, the J gene TRBJ2-7, with D maybe TRBD1 (6 bases). The V end was cut by 1 base, the J end by 0 bases, with 19 bases between. The CDR3 has 17 residues. Germline CDR1 DFQATT, CDR2 SNEGSKA (reference sequence).

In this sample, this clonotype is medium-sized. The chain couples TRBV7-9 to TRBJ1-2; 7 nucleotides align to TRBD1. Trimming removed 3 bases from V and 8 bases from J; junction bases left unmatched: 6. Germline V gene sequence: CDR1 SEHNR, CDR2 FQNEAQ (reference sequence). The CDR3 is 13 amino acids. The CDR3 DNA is TGTGCCAGCAGCTTTGACAGGGTGTCAGGCTACACCTTC. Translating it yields CASSFDRVSGYTF.

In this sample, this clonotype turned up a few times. The CDR3 loop is CASTARIMNTEAFF. The CDR3 nucleotides read TGTGCCAGTACCGCCAGAATCATGAACACTGAAGCTTTCTTT. The chain has TRBV19 and TRBJ1-1; D is undetermined. Germline CDR1 reads LNHDA; CDR2 reads SQIVND (reference sequence). Between the trimmed V and J ends, which lost 7 bases and 0 bases, there was a span of 12 bases. The CDR3 spans 14 residues.

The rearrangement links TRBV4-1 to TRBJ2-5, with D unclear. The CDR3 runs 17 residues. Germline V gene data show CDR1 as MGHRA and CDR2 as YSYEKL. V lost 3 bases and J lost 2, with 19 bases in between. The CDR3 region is CASSQLGLQARQETQYF. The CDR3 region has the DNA TGCGCCAGCAGCCAGTTGGGGTTGCAGGCCCGGCAAGAGACCCAGTACTTC.

CDR3 coding DNA: TGTGCCAGCAGTGAAGTTAGAGGACGGGCTAGGTATGGCTACACCTTC. Its translation: CASSEVRGRARYGYTF. V is TRBV2 and J is TRBJ1-2; no clear D gene. The CDR3 is 16 amino acids. In germline, CDR1 is SNHLY, CDR2 FYNNEI. V dropped 1 base and J dropped 5 bases, with 17 bases sitting between them. Combining the CDR3 with reference TRBV2 and TRBJ1-2 gives the whole variable domain EPEVTQTPSHQVTQMGQEVILRCVPISNHLYFYWYRQILGQKVEFLVSFYNNEISEKSEIFDDQFSVERPDGSNFTLKIRSTKLEDSAMYFCASSEVRGRARYGYTFGSGTRLTVV.

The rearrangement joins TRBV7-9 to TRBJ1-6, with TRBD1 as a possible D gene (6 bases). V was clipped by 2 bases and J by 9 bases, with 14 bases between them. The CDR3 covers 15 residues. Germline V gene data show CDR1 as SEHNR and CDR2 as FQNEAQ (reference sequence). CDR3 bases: TGTGCCAGCAGCTTATCCAGGGGTCGGGGTTCACCCCTCCACTTT. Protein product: CASSLSRGRGSPLHF. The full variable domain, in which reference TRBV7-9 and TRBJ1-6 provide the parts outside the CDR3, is DTGVSQNPRHKITKRGQNVTFRCDPISEHNRLYWYRQTLGQGPEFLTYFQNEAQLEKSRLLSDRFSAERPKGSFSTLEIQRTEQGDSAMYLCASSLSRGRGSPLHFGNGTRLTVT.

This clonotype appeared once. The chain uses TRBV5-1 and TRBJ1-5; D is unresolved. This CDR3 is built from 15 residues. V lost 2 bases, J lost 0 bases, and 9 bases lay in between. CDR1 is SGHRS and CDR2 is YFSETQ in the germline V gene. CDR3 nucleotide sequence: TGCGCCAGCAGCTTCAATGGGAATAGCAATCAGCCCCAGCATTTT. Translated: CASSFNGNSNQPQHF.

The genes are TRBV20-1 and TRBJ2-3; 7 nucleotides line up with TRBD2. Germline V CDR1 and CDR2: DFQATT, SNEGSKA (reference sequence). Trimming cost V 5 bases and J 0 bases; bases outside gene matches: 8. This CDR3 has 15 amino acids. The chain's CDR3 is CSAEALAASTDTQYF. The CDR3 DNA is TGCAGTGCTGAGGCCCTAGCGGCTAGCACAGATACGCAGTATTTT.